A single sample gave rise to the 13 T cell receptor beta chains below, sequenced in a study of shared clonotypes between healthy human individuals. Generated by immunoSEQ multiplex PCR, the TCRdb table keeps only in-frame clones and is missing some. The table shows fewer than 1.4 million clones, with around 82% occurring only once. The material sequenced was memory CD4+ T cells from PBMCs. Subset denoted: CD45RA-negative fraction. The receptor source for this set is a man between 18 and 29 years old in good health. Some clones in this sample may be carry-over from other donors' samples.

Written as DNA, the CDR3 is TGCGCCAGCAGCTCCGGCGGGGGGCGCAACTCGAACACCGGGGAGCTGTTTTTT. It specifies CASSSGGGRNSNTGELFF. The chain employs TRBV4-1 and TRBJ2-2, with 8 positions matching TRBD2. Trimming removed 5 bases from V and 0 bases from J; junction bases left unmatched: 11. The CDR3 consists of 18 residues. Germline lookup yields CDR1 MGHRA and CDR2 YSYEKL.

This clone came up a few times. V and J are TRBV25-1 and TRBJ2-3, with D possibly TRBD1 on 5 matching bases. Trimming took 1 base from V and 9 from J, leaving 11 bases between them. This CDR3 has 13 residues. Germline V gene lookup returns CDR1 MGHDK and CDR2 SYGVNS. The CDR3 sequence is CASSESDRGTQYF. The CDR3 nucleotides are TGTGCCAGCAGTGAATCAGACAGAGGCACGCAGTATTTT.

V usage is TRBV19 and J usage is TRBJ2-5; D is undetermined. The germline V and J ends were trimmed by 5 bases and 5 bases, with 12 bases remaining between them. From germline, CDR1 is LNHDA and CDR2 SQIVND (reference sequence). The CDR3 spans 13 residues. Here the CDR3 reads CASSPPDRETQYF. CDR3 DNA: TGTGCCAGTAGTCCCCCCGATCGGGAGACCCAGTACTTC.

The CDR3 spells CASSPMMNTEAFF. The CDR3 coding sequence is TGTGCCAGCAGCCCTATGATGAACACTGAAGCTTTCTTT. The chain has TRBV7-2 and TRBJ1-1; D is unclear. Between the trimmed V and J ends, which lost 5 bases and 0 bases, there was a span of 7 bases. Germline lookup yields CDR1 SGHTA and CDR2 FQGNSA. The CDR3 contains 13 residues.

Worth noting for this clone: A much larger clone differs by one base, so this may be a read error. The chain is built from TRBV6-6 and TRBJ2-5, with 13 bases fitting TRBD2. Germline CDR1 reads MNHNY; CDR2 reads SVGAGI (reference sequence). J was trimmed by 5 bases and V by 7 bases; bases with no gene match: 4. This CDR3 contains 14 residues. CDR3 bases: TGTGCCAGCAACGGACTAGCGGGAGAGGAGACCCAGTACTTC. It encodes CASNGLAGEETQYF.

The chain recombines TRBV5-1 with TRBJ2-7; D gene unclear. Between the trimmed V and J ends, which lost 1 base and 0 bases, there was a span of 11 bases. The CDR3 consists of 15 residues. Germline CDR1 reads SGHRS; CDR2 reads YFSETQ. As DNA, the CDR3 is TGCGCCAGCAGCTTGTTCCCCACGGCCTCCTACGAGCAGTACTTC. Residues: CASSLFPTASYEQYF. Filled out from reference TRBV5-1 and TRBJ2-7, the complete variable domain reads KAGVTQTPRYLIKTRGQQVTLSCSPISGHRSVSWYQQTPGQGLQFLFEYFSETQRNKGNFPGRFSGRQFSNSRSEMNVSTLELGDSALYLCASSLFPTASYEQYFGPGTRLTVT.

There are many counts of this clone. This chain links TRBV5-1 with TRBJ2-3; D possibly corresponds to TRBD1 (5 bases). V lost 0 bases and J 1 base, leaving 12 bases between the germline ends. Germline CDR1 SGHRS, CDR2 YFSETQ. This CDR3 is built from 16 residues. CDR3 sequence (DNA): TGCGCCAGCAGCTTGGCGGCGGCACAGGGCACAGATACGCAGTATTTT. This sequence encodes CASSLAAAQGTDTQYF.

This chain uses TRBV29-1 with TRBJ1-3; no definite D call. The length of the CDR3 is 14 residues. V lost 0 bases to trimming and J lost 2 bases, with 8 bases between them. CDR1 and CDR2 from the germline V gene are SQVTM and ANQGSEA. In DNA, the CDR3 is TGCAGCGTTGAAGAGGAAAAAGCTGGAAACACCATATATTTT. Encoded protein: CSVEEEKAGNTIYF.

As for this clone: A much bigger clone sits one base away, suggesting this may be a read error. The V call is TRBV5-4, the J call TRBJ2-2; D call uncertain. The CDR3 loop spans 10 amino acids. The germline V gene encodes CDR1 SGHNT and CDR2 YYREEE (reference sequence). The V gene lost 4 bases and the J gene lost 6 bases, with 1 base spanning the gap. The CDR3 sequence is CASSAGELFF. The CDR3 nucleotides are TGTGCCAGCAGCGCCGGGGAGCTGTTTTTT.

The rearrangement joins TRBV2 to TRBJ1-5; D is unclear. Germline assignment: CDR1 SNHLY and CDR2 FYNNEI. Trimming took off 2 bases at V and 4 bases at J, with 12 bases between the two ends. The CDR3 consists of 15 residues. This CDR3 is CASSESSSGNQPQHF. In DNA, the CDR3 is TGTGCCAGCAGTGAATCCTCAAGTGGAAATCAGCCCCAGCATTTT.

This clone was seen repeatedly, ten times or more. The chain uses TRBV4-3 and TRBJ2-7; D gene uncertain. V lost 4 bases and J 0 bases, leaving 10 bases between the germline ends. Germline V gives CDR1 LGHNA, CDR2 YSLEER. The CDR3 consists of 14 residues. The CDR3 DNA sequence: TGCGCCAGCAGCCTCGCGGCCCACTCCTACGAGCAGTACTTC. Its translation is CASSLAAHSYEQYF.

This clone showed up just a few times. The chain employs TRBV4-2 and TRBJ2-1; 7 bases fit TRBD2. Germline V gene lookup returns CDR1 LGHNA and CDR2 YNFKEQ. There are 16 residues in the CDR3. V shed 0 bases and J 8 bases; nucleotides not matched to a gene: 10. The CDR3 DNA reads as TGTGCCAGCAGCCAAGATCTGGCTAGCGGCGCGGATGAGCAGTTCTTC. This codes for CASSQDLASGADEQFF.

A single count supports this clone. The chain links TRBV7-8 to TRBJ2-5; D ambiguous. Trimming removed 5 bases at V and 1 base at J, with 11 bases between. This CDR3 is 14 amino acids long. Germline CDR1 reads SGHVS; CDR2 reads FQNEAQ. The CDR3 DNA reads as TGTGCCAGCAGCCCGGGCCGCAGCCAAGAGACCCAGTACTTC. Protein sequence: CASSPGRSQETQYF.